Sequencing of this TCR beta chain was carried out in a study of monozygotic twins with inflammatory bowel disease. Germline V gene data show CDR1 as LGHNA and CDR2 as YNFKEQ. This CDR3 comprises 16 residues. Comments on this clonotype: Its cognate antigen is unknown.

Overall study findings and caveats: On the inverse Simpson index, IBD patients scored lower for TCRbeta diversity than healthy co-twins.

Each donor supplied about 2.5 ml of blood. TCRdb re-called the 5' RACE reads; every CDR3 protein appears as one record, without DNA. Here the sample table reports fewer than 550,000 distinct CDR3 sequences. The specimen sequenced was blood. This chain connects TRBV4-2 to TRBJ1-4; no DNA is available, so the TRBD1 call from TCRdb remains unchecked. This clonotype originated in a human donor with ulcerative colitis or Crohn's disease, or a healthy co-twin of an affected twin (not recorded which). CDR3 sequence reads: CASSQDVPGNSEKLFF.